This TCR beta chain was recorded in a study of OX40 agonist ivuxolimab in advanced cancers. Whole-study context: Ivuxolimab, which is an agonistic anti-OX40 (CD134) antibody, was administered to the patients. Among those enrolled, mean age was roughly 62 years (range roughly 20 to 79) and approximately 83% were male. One hepatocellular carcinoma and a couple of cutaneous melanoma patients partially responded. Study-wide findings and caveats: Still undetermined is the antigen specificity of the expanded peripheral T cells.

Assay: immunoSEQ multiplex PCR; the TCRdb copy retains only in-frame clones and omits some. This table holds approximately 37,000 clones, approximately 83% found once. The V and J ends lost 4 bases and 5 bases, in that order; junction bases with no gene match: 4. CDR3 size: 15 residues. The germline V gene has CDR1 SGHVS and CDR2 FNYEAQ. With respect to this clone: Its specificity is not known.

This TCR was sampled from an adult with an advanced solid tumor such as melanoma, head and neck, liver or kidney cancer. The sample here was CD4+ or CD8+ T cells sorted from blood, taken in a trial of the OX40 agonist ivuxolimab. The chain couples TRBV7-6 to TRBJ2-3; 12 bases agree with TRBD2. The CDR3: CASSSLAGGRDTQYF. The CDR3 coding sequence is TGTGCCAGCAGCTCCCTAGCGGGGGGGCGAGATACGCAGTATTTT.